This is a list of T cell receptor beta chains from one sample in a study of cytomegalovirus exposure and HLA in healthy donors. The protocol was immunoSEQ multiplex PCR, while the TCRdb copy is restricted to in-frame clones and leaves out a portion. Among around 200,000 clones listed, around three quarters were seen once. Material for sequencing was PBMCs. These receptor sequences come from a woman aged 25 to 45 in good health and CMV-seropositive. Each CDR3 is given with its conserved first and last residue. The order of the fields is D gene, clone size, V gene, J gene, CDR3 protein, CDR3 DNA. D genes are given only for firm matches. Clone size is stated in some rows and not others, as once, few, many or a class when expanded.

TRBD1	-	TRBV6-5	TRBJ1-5	CASSSGGVSNQPQHF	TGTGCCAGCAGTTCAGGGGGAGTTAGCAATCAGCCCCAGCATTTT
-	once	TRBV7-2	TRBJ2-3	CASSFQTTGTDTQYF	TGTGCCAGCAGCTTCCAAACGACTGGCACAGATACGCAGTATTTT
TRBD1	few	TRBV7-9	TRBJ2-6	CASSTNSGGPISGANVLTF	TGTGCCAGCAGTACTAATTCAGGGGGACCGATCTCTGGGGCCAACGTCCTGACTTTC
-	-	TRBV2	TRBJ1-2	CATLSGANYGYTF	TGTGCCACCCTCTCAGGGGCCAACTATGGCTACACCTTC
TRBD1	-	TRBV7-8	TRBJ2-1	CASSPQGAPNNEQFF	TGTGCCAGCAGCCCACAGGGGGCCCCCAACAATGAGCAGTTCTTC
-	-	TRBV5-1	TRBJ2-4	CASSLRREGAKNIQYF	TGCGCCAGCAGCTTACGCAGGGAAGGGGCCAAAAACATTCAGTACTTC
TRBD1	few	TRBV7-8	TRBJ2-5	CASSPRDRGARETQYF	TGTGCCAGCAGCCCCCGGGACAGGGGAGCCCGCGAGACCCAGTACTTC
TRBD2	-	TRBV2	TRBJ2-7	CASSEALLAGVVEQYF	TGTGCCAGCAGTGAAGCGCTTCTAGCGGGAGTAGTCGAGCAGTACTTC
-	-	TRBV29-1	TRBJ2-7	CSVDRTTLSRYEQYF	TGCAGCGTTGACCGGACAACCCTCTCCCGATACGAGCAGTACTTC
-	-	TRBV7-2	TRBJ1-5	CASSLGRRFNQPQHF	TGTGCCAGCAGCTTAGGGCGGCGGTTTAATCAGCCCCAGCATTTT
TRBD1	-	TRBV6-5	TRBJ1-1	CASTGTGGMNTEAFF	TGTGCCAGCACCGGGACAGGGGGCATGAACACTGAAGCTTTCTTT
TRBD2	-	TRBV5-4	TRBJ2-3	CASSPGGGGRGPDTQYF	TGTGCCAGCAGCCCCGGGGGGGGCGGGAGAGGGCCAGATACGCAGTATTTT
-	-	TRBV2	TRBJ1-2	CASSEVGLRGAYGYTF	TGTGCCAGCAGTGAGGTCGGCCTACGGGGAGCCTATGGCTACACCTTC
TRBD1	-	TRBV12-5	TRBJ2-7	CASGLAGTVSLGQYF	TGTGCTAGTGGTTTGGCCGGGACAGTATCCCTTGGGCAGTACTTC
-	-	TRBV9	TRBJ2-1	CASSAVNEQFF	TGTGCCAGCAGCGCCGTCAATGAGCAGTTCTTC
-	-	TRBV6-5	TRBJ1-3	CASTPVTGNTIYF	TGTGCCAGCACCCCGGTCACTGGAAACACCATATATTTT
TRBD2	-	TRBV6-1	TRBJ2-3	CASSERSLAGGIDTQYF	TGTGCCAGCAGTGAACGATCACTAGCGGGGGGAATAGATACGCAGTATTTT
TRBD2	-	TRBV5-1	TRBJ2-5	CASSASTSEKETQYF	TGCGCCAGCAGCGCCTCGACTAGCGAGAAAGAGACCCAGTACTTC
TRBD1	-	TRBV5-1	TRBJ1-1	CASSPATGRSTEAFF	TGCGCCAGCAGCCCGGCGACAGGGAGGAGCACTGAAGCTTTCTTT
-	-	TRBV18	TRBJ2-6	CASSPPGPGANVLTF	TGTGCCAGCTCACCCCCAGGGCCTGGGGCCAACGTCCTGACTTTC
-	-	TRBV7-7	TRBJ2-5	CASSLVRQTEETQYF	TGTGCCAGCAGCTTAGTGAGGCAGACCGAAGAGACCCAGTACTTC
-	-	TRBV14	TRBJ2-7	CASSLGLAYEQYF	TGTGCCAGCAGCCTTGGACTTGCCTACGAGCAGTACTTC
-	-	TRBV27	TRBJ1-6	CASNLGGFWDNSPLHF	TGTGCCAGCAACCTGGGAGGGTTTTGGGATAATTCACCCCTCCACTTT
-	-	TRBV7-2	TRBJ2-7	CASSLGARSYEQYF	TGTGCCAGCAGCTTAGGTGCGCGGAGCTACGAGCAGTACTTC
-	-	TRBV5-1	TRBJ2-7	CASSWVGLAEQYF	TGCGCCAGCAGCTGGGTAGGACTCGCCGAGCAGTACTTC
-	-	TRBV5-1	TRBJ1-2	CASSLGVLSALGNYGYTF	TGCGCCAGCAGCTTGGGGGTTCTTTCAGCCCTCGGGAACTATGGCTACACCTTC
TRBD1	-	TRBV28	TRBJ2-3	CASSSSPDRAGGNTQYF	TGTGCCAGCAGTTCGTCCCCGGACAGGGCTGGTGGAAATACGCAGTATTTT
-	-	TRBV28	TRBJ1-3	CASSLGGFSGNTIYF	TGTGCCAGCAGTTTAGGGGGGTTCTCTGGAAACACCATATATTTT
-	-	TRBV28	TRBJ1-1	CASSRYPSEAFF	TGTGCCAGCAGTCGCTACCCGTCTGAAGCTTTCTTT
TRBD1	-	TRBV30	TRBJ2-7	CAFLLPGQGASYEQYF	TGTGCCTTCCTTCTACCGGGACAGGGGGCCTCCTACGAGCAGTACTTC
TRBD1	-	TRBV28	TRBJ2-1	CASRTGPVVQFF	TGTGCCAGCAGGACAGGGCCCGTGGTGCAGTTCTTC
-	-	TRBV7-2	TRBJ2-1	CASSLEKRAKYNEQFF	TGTGCCAGCAGCTTAGAAAAGCGCGCGAAATACAATGAGCAGTTCTTC
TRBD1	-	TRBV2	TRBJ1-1	CASSDQGAAEAFF	TGTGCCAGCAGTGACCAGGGGGCCGCTGAAGCTTTCTTT
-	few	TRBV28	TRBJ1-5	CASSPAAREGQPQHF	TGTGCCAGCAGCCCAGCAGCCAGGGAGGGACAGCCCCAGCATTTT
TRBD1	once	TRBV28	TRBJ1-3	CASSQGGTSGNTIYF	TGTGCCAGCAGTCAAGGGGGCACCTCTGGAAACACCATATATTTT
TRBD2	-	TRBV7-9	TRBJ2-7	CSSSLGAGEGYEQYF	TGTTCCAGCAGCTTAGGCGCGGGAGAGGGCTACGAGCAGTACTTC
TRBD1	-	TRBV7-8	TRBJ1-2	CASSLLIIPGQNYGYTF	TGTGCCAGCAGCTTGCTGATAATACCGGGACAGAACTATGGCTACACCTTC
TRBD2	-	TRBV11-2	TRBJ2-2	CASSLGSGGPTGELFF	TGTGCCAGCAGCTTAGGATCGGGGGGACCCACCGGGGAGCTGTTTTTT
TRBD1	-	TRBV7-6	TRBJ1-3	CASSLGDRVYGNTIYF	TGTGCCAGCAGCTTAGGGGACAGGGTTTATGGAAACACCATATATTTT
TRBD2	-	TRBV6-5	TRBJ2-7	CASSYSLAGAYEQYF	TGTGCCAGCAGTTACTCCTTAGCGGGAGCGTACGAGCAGTACTTC
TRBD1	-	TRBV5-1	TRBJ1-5	CASSQSKDRGVNSNQPQHF	TGCGCCAGCAGTCAATCAAAGGACAGGGGAGTTAATAGCAATCAGCCCCAGCATTTT